A selection of T cell receptor beta chains follows, all from one sample in a study of PD-1 blockade in classical Hodgkin lymphoma. Generated by immunoSEQ multiplex PCR, the TCRdb table keeps only in-frame clones and is missing some. The table has around 66,000 clones, approximately 92% seen once; the top ten hold approximately 15%. The specimen comprised peripheral blood mononuclear cells (PBMCs), sampled at baseline. These receptors all come from a human donor with classical Hodgkin lymphoma. Each CDR3 is given with its conserved first and last residue. A D gene is named only where the DNA matches it firmly. A row's size may be missing; if present it is once, few, many or a size class.

>TRBV19|NA|NA|TRBJ2-4
CASSTGQPGTKNIQYF
TGTGCCAGTAGTACCGGACAGCCGGGGACCAAAAACATTCAGTACTTC
>TRBV4-2|NA|NA|TRBJ1-2
CASSQLGREYGYTF
TGTGCCAGCAGCCAACTGGGACGCGAATATGGCTACACCTTC
>TRBV6-5|NA|NA|TRBJ1-4
CASSTGTREKLFF
TGTGCCAGCAGCACCGGGACCCGTGAAAAACTGTTTTTT
>TRBV30|NA|NA|TRBJ1-5
CAWSVGGPSNQPQHF
TGTGCCTGGAGTGTGGGGGGACCTAGCAATCAGCCCCAGCATTTT
>TRBV6-6|NA|NA|TRBJ2-7
CASGNSGDYEQYF
TGTGCCAGCGGAAACAGCGGCGACTACGAGCAGTACTTC
>TRBV5-1|NA|TRBD1|TRBJ2-5
CASSLRGTGGFETQYF
TGCGCCAGCAGCTTAAGGGGGACAGGGGGCTTTGAGACCCAGTACTTC
>TRBV5-6|NA|NA|TRBJ2-3
CASSFIGFLDTQYF
TGTGCCAGCAGCTTCATAGGATTCCTGGATACGCAGTATTTT
>TRBV4-1|NA|NA|TRBJ1-5
CASSPYTGRKNQPQHF
TGCGCCAGCAGCCCCTACACCGGTCGAAAGAATCAGCCCCAGCATTTT
>TRBV2|few|TRBD1|TRBJ1-5
CASTGTGEGQPQHF
TGTGCCAGCACGGGGACAGGGGAAGGTCAGCCCCAGCATTTT
>TRBV28|NA|NA|TRBJ1-2
CASRPDPEGYTF
TGTGCCAGCAGACCAGACCCTGAGGGCTACACCTTC
>TRBV9|NA|NA|TRBJ1-1
CASSPQGSEAFF
TGTGCCAGCAGCCCCCAGGGGTCTGAAGCTTTCTTT
>TRBV27|NA|TRBD1|TRBJ2-5
CASSSTLTGKKETQYF
TGTGCCAGCAGTTCAACCTTGACAGGGAAAAAAGAGACCCAGTACTTC
>TRBV20-1|NA|NA|TRBJ1-2
CSARSTIGYTF
TGCAGTGCTAGATCGACAATTGGCTACACCTTC
>TRBV2|few|NA|TRBJ2-7
CASQGNEQYF
TGTGCCAGTCAAGGAAACGAGCAGTACTTC
>TRBV2|NA|NA|TRBJ2-7
CKSFGVELSYEQYF
TGTAAATCGTTTGGGGTGGAGCTCTCCTACGAGCAGTACTTC
>TRBV4-1|NA|TRBD1|TRBJ2-3
CASSQYTGASTDTQYF
TGCGCCAGCAGCCAATATACAGGGGCTTCCACAGATACGCAGTATTTT
>TRBV7-9|NA|NA|TRBJ2-3
CASSLVEKYF
TGTGCCAGCAGCTTAGTGGAGAAGTATTTT
>TRBV4-1|NA|TRBD1|TRBJ1-1
CASSRRTGVTEAFF
TGCGCCAGCAGCCGGCGAACAGGGGTGACTGAAGCTTTCTTT
>TRBV5-1|NA|TRBD2|TRBJ2-5
CASSSDSSGPQETQYF
TGCGCCAGCAGCTCCGACAGTAGCGGGCCCCAAGAGACCCAGTACTTC
>TRBV5-1|NA|TRBD1|TRBJ2-1
CASSLTATGSRSEQFF
TGCGCCAGCAGCTTAACAGCGACAGGGAGTCGGAGTGAGCAGTTCTTC
>TRBV7-3|NA|TRBD2|TRBJ2-7
CASSPMGLADEQYF
TGTGCCAGCAGCCCAATGGGACTAGCTGACGAGCAGTACTTC
>TRBV7-8|NA|NA|TRBJ1-6
CASNSLDYRSSYNSPLHF
TGTGCCAGCAACAGCTTAGATTACCGGAGCTCCTATAATTCACCCCTCCACTTT
>TRBV6-5|NA|TRBD1|TRBJ1-2
CASSYGQGVGGYTF
TGTGCCAGCAGTTACGGGCAGGGGGTGGGTGGCTACACCTTC
>TRBV2|once|NA|TRBJ2-2
CATPGTSVGELFF
TGTGCCACACCCGGAACCTCGGTCGGGGAGCTGTTTTTT
>TRBV4-1|NA|TRBD2|TRBJ2-3
CASSQGDYYTDTQYF
TGCGCCAGCAGCCAAGGGGACTACTACACAGATACGCAGTATTTT
>TRBV7-8|NA|TRBD1|TRBJ1-4
CASSFRTGFKKLFF
TGTGCCAGCAGCTTCCGGACAGGGTTTAAGAAACTGTTTTTT
>TRBV19|NA|NA|TRBJ1-1
CASSIDPREGTEAFF
TGTGCCAGTAGTATAGACCCCAGGGAGGGGACTGAAGCTTTCTTT